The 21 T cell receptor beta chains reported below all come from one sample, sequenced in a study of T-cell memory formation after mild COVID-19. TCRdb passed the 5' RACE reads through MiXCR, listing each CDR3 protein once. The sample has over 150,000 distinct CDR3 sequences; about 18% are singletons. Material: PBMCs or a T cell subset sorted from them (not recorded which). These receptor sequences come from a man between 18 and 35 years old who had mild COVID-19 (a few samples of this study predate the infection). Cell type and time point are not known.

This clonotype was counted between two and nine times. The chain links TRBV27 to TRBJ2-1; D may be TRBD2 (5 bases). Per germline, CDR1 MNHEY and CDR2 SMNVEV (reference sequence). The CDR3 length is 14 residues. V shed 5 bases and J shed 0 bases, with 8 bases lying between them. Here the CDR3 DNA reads TGTGCCAGCAGTAACCGGGACTCCTACAATGAGCAGTTCTTC. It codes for CASSNRDSYNEQFF.

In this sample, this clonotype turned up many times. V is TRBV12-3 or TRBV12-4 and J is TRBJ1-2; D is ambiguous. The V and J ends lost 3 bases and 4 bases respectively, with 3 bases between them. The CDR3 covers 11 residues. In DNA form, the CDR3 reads TGTGCCAGCAGTTTGGGCTATGGCTACACCTTC. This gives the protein CASSLGYGYTF.

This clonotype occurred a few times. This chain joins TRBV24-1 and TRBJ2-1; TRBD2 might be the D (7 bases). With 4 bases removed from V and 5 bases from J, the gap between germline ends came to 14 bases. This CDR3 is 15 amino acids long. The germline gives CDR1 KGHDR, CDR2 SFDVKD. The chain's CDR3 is CATSEGGDLNNEQFF. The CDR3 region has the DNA TGTGCCACCAGTGAAGGGGGGGACTTAAACAATGAGCAGTTCTTC.

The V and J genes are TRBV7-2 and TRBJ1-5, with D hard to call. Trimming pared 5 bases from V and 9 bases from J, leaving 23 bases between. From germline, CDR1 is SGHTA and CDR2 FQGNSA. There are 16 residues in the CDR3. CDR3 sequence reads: CASSPHLSASDGPQHF. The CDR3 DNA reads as TGTGCCAGCAGCCCCCATTTGAGTGCATCCGATGGGCCCCAGCATTTT.

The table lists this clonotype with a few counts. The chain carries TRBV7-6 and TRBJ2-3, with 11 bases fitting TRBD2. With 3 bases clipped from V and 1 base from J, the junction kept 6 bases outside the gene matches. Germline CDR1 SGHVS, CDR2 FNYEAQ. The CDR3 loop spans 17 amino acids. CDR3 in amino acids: CASSLASGGYGTDTQYF. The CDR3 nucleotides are TGTGCCAGCAGCTTGGCTAGCGGGGGGTACGGCACAGATACGCAGTATTTT.

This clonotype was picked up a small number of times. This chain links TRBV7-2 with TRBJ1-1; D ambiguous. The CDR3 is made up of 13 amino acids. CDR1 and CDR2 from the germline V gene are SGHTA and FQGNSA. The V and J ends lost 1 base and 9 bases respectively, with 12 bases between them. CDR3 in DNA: TGTGCCAGCAGCTTAGGAGGTACAGCCAAAGCTTTCTTT. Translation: CASSLGGTAKAFF.

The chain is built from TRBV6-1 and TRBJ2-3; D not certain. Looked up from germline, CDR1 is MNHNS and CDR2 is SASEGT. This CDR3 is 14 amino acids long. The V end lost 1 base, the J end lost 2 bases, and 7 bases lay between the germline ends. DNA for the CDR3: TGTGCCAGCAGTGAAGGTGGGGTCACAGATACGCAGTATTTT. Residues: CASSEGGVTDTQYF.

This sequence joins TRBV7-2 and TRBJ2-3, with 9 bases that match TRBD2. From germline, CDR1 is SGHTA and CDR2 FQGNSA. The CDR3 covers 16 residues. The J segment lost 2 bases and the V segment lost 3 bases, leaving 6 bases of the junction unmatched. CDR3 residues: CASSLGPSGATDTQYF. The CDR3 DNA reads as TGTGCCAGCAGCTTGGGGCCTAGCGGGGCCACAGATACGCAGTATTTT.

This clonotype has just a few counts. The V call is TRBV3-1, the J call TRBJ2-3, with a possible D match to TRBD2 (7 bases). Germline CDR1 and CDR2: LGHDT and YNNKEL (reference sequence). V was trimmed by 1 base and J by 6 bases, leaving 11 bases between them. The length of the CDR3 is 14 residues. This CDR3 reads CASSQGGGADTQYF. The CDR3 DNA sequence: TGTGCCAGCAGCCAAGGTGGGGGGGCCGATACGCAGTATTTT.

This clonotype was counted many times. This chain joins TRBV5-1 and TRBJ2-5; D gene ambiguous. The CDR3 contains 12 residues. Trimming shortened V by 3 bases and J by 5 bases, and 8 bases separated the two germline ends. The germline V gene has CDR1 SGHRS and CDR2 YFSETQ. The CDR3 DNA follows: TGCGCCAGCAGCTACCGTGCCGAGACCCAGTACTTC. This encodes CASSYRAETQYF.

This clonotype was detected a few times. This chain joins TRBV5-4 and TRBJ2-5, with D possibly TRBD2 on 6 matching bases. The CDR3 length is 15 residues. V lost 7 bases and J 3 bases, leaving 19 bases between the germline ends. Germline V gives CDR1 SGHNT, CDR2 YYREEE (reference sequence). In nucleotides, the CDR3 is TGTGCCAGCGGGCAGGGTCGGGGAGGTGAAGAGACCCAGTACTTC. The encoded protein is CASGQGRGGEETQYF.

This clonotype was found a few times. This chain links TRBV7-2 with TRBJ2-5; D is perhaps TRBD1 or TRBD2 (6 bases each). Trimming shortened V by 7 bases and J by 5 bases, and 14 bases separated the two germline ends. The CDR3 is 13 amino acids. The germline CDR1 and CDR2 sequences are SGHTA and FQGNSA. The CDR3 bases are TGTGCCAGCACCAGAGGGGGGAGGGAGACCCAGTACTTC. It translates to CASTRGGRETQYF. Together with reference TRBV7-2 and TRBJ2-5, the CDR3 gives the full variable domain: GAGVSQSPSNKVTEKGKDVELRCDPISGHTALYWYRQSLGQGLEFLIYFQGNSAPDKSGLPSDRFSAERTGGSVSTLTIQRTQQEDSAVYLCASTRGGRETQYFGPGTRLLVL.

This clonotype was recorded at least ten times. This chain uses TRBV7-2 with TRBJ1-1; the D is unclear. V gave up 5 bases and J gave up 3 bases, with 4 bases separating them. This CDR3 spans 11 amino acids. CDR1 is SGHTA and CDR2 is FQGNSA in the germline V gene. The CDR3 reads CASSPYTEAFF. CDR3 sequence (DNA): TGTGCCAGCAGCCCGTACACTGAAGCTTTCTTT.

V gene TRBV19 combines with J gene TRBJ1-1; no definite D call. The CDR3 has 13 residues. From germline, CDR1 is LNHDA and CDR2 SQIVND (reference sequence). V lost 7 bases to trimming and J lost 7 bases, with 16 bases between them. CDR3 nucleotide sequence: TGTGCCAGTACTCTCCTCACCTCGGGTGAAGCTTTCTTT. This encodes CASTLLTSGEAFF.

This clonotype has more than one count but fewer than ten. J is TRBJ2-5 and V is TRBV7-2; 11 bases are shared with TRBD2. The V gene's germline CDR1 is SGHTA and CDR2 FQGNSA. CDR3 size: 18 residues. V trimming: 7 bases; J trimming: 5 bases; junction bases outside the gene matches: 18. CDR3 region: CASTIKASGGQNSETQYF. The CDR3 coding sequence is TGTGCCAGCACCATTAAAGCTAGCGGGGGGCAGAATTCGGAGACCCAGTACTTC.

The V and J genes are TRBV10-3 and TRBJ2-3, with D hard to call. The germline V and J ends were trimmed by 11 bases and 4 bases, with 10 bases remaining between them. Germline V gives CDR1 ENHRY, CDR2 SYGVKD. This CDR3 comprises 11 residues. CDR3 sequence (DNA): TGTGCCGTCGGGCCGTCAGATACGCAGTATTTT. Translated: CAVGPSDTQYF.

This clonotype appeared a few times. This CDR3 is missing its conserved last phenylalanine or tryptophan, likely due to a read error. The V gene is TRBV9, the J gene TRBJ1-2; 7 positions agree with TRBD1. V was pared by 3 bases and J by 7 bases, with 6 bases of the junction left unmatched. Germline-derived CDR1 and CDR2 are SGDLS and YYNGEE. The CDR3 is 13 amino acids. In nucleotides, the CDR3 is TGTGCCAGCAGCGCTACAGGGGAGGTTGGCTACACCTTA. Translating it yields CASSATGEVGYTL.

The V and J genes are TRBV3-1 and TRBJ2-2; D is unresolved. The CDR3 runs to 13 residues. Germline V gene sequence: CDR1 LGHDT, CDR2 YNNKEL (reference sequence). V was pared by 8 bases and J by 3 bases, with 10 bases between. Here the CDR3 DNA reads TGTGCCAGCTTGGGGTCGGACACCGGGGAGCTGTTTTTT. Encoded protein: CASLGSDTGELFF.

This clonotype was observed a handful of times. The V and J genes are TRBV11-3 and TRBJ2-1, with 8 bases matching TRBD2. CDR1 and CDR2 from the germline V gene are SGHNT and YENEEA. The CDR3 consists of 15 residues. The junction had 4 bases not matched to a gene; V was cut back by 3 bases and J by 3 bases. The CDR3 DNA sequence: TGTGCCAGCAGCTTTGGGCGGGGGGACTACAATGAGCAGTTCTTC. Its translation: CASSFGRGDYNEQFF.

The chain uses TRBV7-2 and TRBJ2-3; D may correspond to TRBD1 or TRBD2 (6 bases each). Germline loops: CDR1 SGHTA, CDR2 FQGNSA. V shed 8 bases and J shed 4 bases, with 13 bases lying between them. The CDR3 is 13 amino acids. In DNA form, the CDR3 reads TGTGCCAGCCAACCGGGGGCTTCAGATACGCAGTATTTT. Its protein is CASQPGASDTQYF. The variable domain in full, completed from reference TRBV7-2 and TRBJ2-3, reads GAGVSQSPSNKVTEKGKDVELRCDPISGHTALYWYRQSLGQGLEFLIYFQGNSAPDKSGLPSDRFSAERTGGSVSTLTIQRTQQEDSAVYLCASQPGASDTQYFGPGTRLTVL.

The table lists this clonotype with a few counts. The CDR3, as DNA: TGTGCCAGCAGTTACACCCAGGGATCTTTCTTT. This sequence encodes CASSYTQGSFF. The rearrangement joins TRBV6-6 to TRBJ1-1; D is possibly TRBD1 (5 bases). V was cut by 2 bases and J by 12 bases, with 10 bases left in between. This CDR3 spans 11 amino acids. Per germline, CDR1 MNHNY and CDR2 SVGAGI (reference sequence).